The TCR beta chain under discussion was sequenced for a study of fetal regulatory T cell absence and autoimmunity. Libraries were prepared by immunoSEQ multiplex PCR; TCRdb keeps only in-frame clonotypes and omits some of them. The table lists about 50,000 clones, about 86% of them singletons. The CDR3 is 13 amino acids. Germline lookup yields CDR1 SQVTM and CDR2 ANQGSEA. The V and J ends lost 0 bases and 1 base respectively, with 4 bases between them. J is TRBJ2-4 and V is TRBV29-1; D remains unclear. This sequence originates from a newborn boy with IPEX syndrome. The sample comprised cord blood. The chain's CDR3 is CSVEEGAKNIQYF. CDR3 nucleotide sequence: TGCAGCGTTGAAGAGGGGGCCAAAAACATTCAGTACTTC.